This T cell receptor beta chain came from a study of shared clonotypes between healthy human individuals. Study background: Each donor's CD4 naive and CD4 memory cells filled three plates apiece, CD8 naive two, and CD8 memory one.

Details on this clone: The target antigen is unknown.

Per the germline V gene, CDR1 is MDHEN and CDR2 is SYDVKM. Trimming shortened V by 2 bases and J by 5 bases, and 18 bases separated the two germline ends. This CDR3 has 17 residues. Overall study results and limits: The generation probabilities recorded for non-shared clonotypes fell below those of clonotypes shared by all four donors. With several donors compared, 4% to 5% of naive CD4 clonotypes were shared. Naive subsets tended to show greater estimated richness than memory subsets.

Assay used: immunoSEQ multiplex PCR; TCRdb lists only in-frame clones, some missing. Altogether about 2.4 million clones are present, 93% being singletons, with the ten largest covering approximately 0.36%. The gene calls are TRBV28 and TRBJ2-2, with D possibly matching TRBD2 (5 bases). Sequences were obtained from naive CD4+ T cells from PBMCs. This sample's subset: CD45RA+ positively selected. This clonotype was sampled from a man aged 18 to 29 in good health. Some clones in this sample may be carry-over from other donors' samples. CDR3 coding DNA: TGTGCCAGCAGTTTAACTCTCGGACCCCGGGGTACCGGGGAGCTGTTTTTT. This encodes CASSLTLGPRGTGELFF.